These 27 T cell receptor beta chains originate from one sample sequenced in a study of brain T cells in children with intractable seizures. TCRdb keeps only in-frame clones here, not all; method: immunoSEQ multiplex PCR. The table shows 65,000 to 85,000 clones, with 93% occurring only once. Sequenced material: peripheral blood, taken at surgery. The receptors shown here come from a boy in the first two years of life with tuberous sclerosis and intractable seizures.

This clone was seen once. The genes are TRBV6-5 and TRBJ1-1, with 11 bases matching TRBD1. CDR3 size: 15 residues. Germline V lookup: CDR1 MNHEY, CDR2 SVGAGI. The V and J ends lost 1 base and 4 bases, in that order; junction bases with no gene match: 2. The DNA for the CDR3 is TGTGCCAGCAGTTACTTCGGGACAGGGGGCACTGAAGCTTTCTTT. It encodes CASSYFGTGGTEAFF.

The genes are TRBV20-1 and TRBJ2-7; D remains ambiguous. Trimming shortened V by 2 bases and J by 3 bases, and 5 bases separated the two germline ends. Germline V CDR1 and CDR2: DFQATT, SNEGSKA (reference sequence). The CDR3 consists of 11 residues. The CDR3 DNA sequence: TGCAGTGCTAGAAACCTCTACGAGCAGTACTTC. It is translated as CSARNLYEQYF.

The CDR3 nucleotides read TGTGCCAGTTTCGGGACTAGCGGGCCTAATGAGCAGTTCTTC. This encodes CASFGTSGPNEQFF. The chain carries TRBV6-5 and TRBJ2-1, with 12 bases identical to TRBD2. Germline V gives CDR1 MNHEY, CDR2 SVGAGI. This CDR3 comprises 14 residues. Trimming took 9 bases from V and 7 from J; bases not matched to a gene: 7.

This clone was counted once. The chain employs TRBV7-3 and TRBJ1-1, with 7 bases aligning to TRBD1. Germline CDR1 reads SGHTA; CDR2 reads FQGTGA. The J segment lost 1 base and the V segment lost 5 bases, leaving 7 bases of the junction unmatched. This CDR3 region has 15 residues. The CDR3 reads CASSTRTGPNTEAFF. The CDR3 DNA reads TGTGCCAGCAGCACTCGGACAGGACCGAACACTGAAGCTTTCTTT.

CDR3 sequence (DNA): TGTGCCAGCAGCTTAGAAGCCTCGGAGACCCAGTACTTC. This sequence encodes CASSLEASETQYF. The V and J genes are TRBV11-3 and TRBJ2-5, with D unresolved. CDR1 SGHNT and CDR2 YENEEA come from the germline V gene. The CDR3 covers 13 residues. Trimming left V 0 bases short and J 5 bases short, with 7 bases between.

This chain connects TRBV6-5 to TRBJ2-3, with D tentatively TRBD1 (5 bases). The CDR3 sequence is 13 residues long. V lost 2 bases and J 7 bases, leaving 10 bases between the germline ends. Germline loops: CDR1 MNHEY, CDR2 SVGAGI. The CDR3 region has the DNA TGTGCCAGCAGTTACGCAGGGAAGAATACGCAGTATTTT. Translation gives CASSYAGKNTQYF.

The chain joins TRBV11-2 to TRBJ1-2; D is perhaps TRBD1 (5 bases). Germline CDR1 SGHAT, CDR2 FQNNGV. V lost 5 bases and J 8 bases, leaving 21 bases between the germline ends. The CDR3 covers 15 residues. The CDR3 loop is CASSPGPSGRGGYTF. CDR3 in DNA: TGTGCCAGCAGCCCCGGCCCTTCGGGACGGGGAGGCTACACCTTC.

The chain combines TRBV19 with TRBJ2-6; D remains ambiguous. Germline lookup yields CDR1 LNHDA and CDR2 SQIVND (reference sequence). CDR3 length: 13 amino acids. Between the trimmed V and J ends, which lost 5 bases and 4 bases, there was a span of 6 bases. CDR3 loop: CASSQTGANVLTF. The CDR3 region has the DNA TGTGCCAGTAGTCAGACCGGGGCCAACGTCCTGACTTTC.

The gene calls are TRBV10-3 and TRBJ1-2; D might be TRBD1 (5 bases). This CDR3 has 13 residues. Between the trimmed V and J ends, which lost 2 bases and 5 bases, there was a span of 9 bases. Germline CDR1 is ENHRY and CDR2 is SYGVKD. The CDR3 DNA follows: TGTGCCATCAGTGAGCTCCAGGGTTATGGCTACACCTTC. This encodes CAISELQGYGYTF.

This clone was counted a single time. The rearrangement links TRBV29-1 to TRBJ1-1; D is unresolved. CDR1 is SQVTM and CDR2 is ANQGSEA in the germline V gene. The CDR3 spans 12 residues. Between the trimmed V and J ends, which lost 0 bases and 5 bases, there was a span of 7 bases. In DNA, the CDR3 is TGCAGCGTTGAAGATCCGGGGACTGAAGCTTTCTTT. Encoded protein: CSVEDPGTEAFF.

The CDR3 loop reads CASSYGQGFYEQYF. The CDR3 region has the DNA TGTGCCAGCAGTTACGGACAGGGGTTTTACGAGCAGTACTTC. The V call is TRBV6-5, the J call TRBJ2-7; 9 positions match TRBD1. The germline V gene has CDR1 MNHEY and CDR2 SVGAGI. The CDR3 consists of 14 residues. The trim removed 2 bases at V and 4 bases at J, leaving 3 bases unmatched.

This clone appeared once. The chain carries TRBV25-1 and TRBJ2-7; unclear D gene. Per germline, CDR1 MGHDK and CDR2 SYGVNS. The CDR3 is 13 amino acids. V was shortened by 5 bases and J by 0 bases, with 8 bases between the two germline ends. CDR3 DNA sequence: TGTGCCAGCAGTCCGGAGTACTCCTACGAGCAGTACTTC. Its translation: CASSPEYSYEQYF.

The rearrangement uses TRBV9 and TRBJ1-4; 8 bases are shared with TRBD1. This CDR3 is built from 14 residues. Per germline, CDR1 SGDLS and CDR2 YYNGEE. Trimming cost V 3 bases and J 15 bases; bases outside gene matches: 13. The CDR3 is CASSGGTGRLGLFF. The CDR3 DNA reads as TGTGCCAGCAGCGGAGGGACAGGTCGGCTCGGGTTGTTTTTT.

This chain connects TRBV21-1 to TRBJ2-1; the D segment call TRBD2 is taken from the table without a DNA check. TRBV21-1 is a pseudogene segment. The CDR3 has 16 amino acids. CDR3 nucleotide sequence: TGTGCCAGCAGCACCGCTGGGCGGGGGGGCTCGAATGAGCAGTTCTTC. It translates to CASSTAGRGGSNEQFF.

The V gene is TRBV9, the J gene TRBJ2-3; TRBD1 is a possible D gene (6 bases). V lost 4 bases to trimming and J lost 4 bases, with 22 bases between them. CDR1 is SGDLS, CDR2 YYNGEE, per germline. CDR3 length: 17 residues. This CDR3 reads CASSTNTGGGNADTQYF. The CDR3 bases are TGTGCCAGCAGCACTAACACAGGTGGGGGCAACGCAGATACGCAGTATTTT.

Concerning this clone: Distinct nucleotide sequences in the sample also encode this CDR3. The chain has TRBV2 and TRBJ1-1, with no clear D. In germline, CDR1 is SNHLY, CDR2 FYNNEI. Trimming stripped 5 bases from V and 1 base from J, with 5 bases between. CDR3 size: 12 residues. In nucleotides, the CDR3 is TGTGCCAGCAGTTTAAGGAACACTGAAGCTTTCTTT. Translation: CASSLRNTEAFF.

V is TRBV4-1 and J is TRBJ1-1; 11 bases align to TRBD1. The CDR3 spans 15 residues. Germline V gives CDR1 MGHRA, CDR2 YSYEKL. With 3 bases clipped from V and 5 bases from J, the junction kept 5 bases outside the gene matches. The CDR3 is CASSHAGTGGTEAFF. The CDR3 region has the DNA TGCGCCAGCAGCCACGCCGGGACAGGGGGTACTGAAGCTTTCTTT.

This clone has only one observation. The rearrangement links TRBV4-2 to TRBJ2-5; TRBD2 is a possible D gene (6 bases). Germline CDR1 is LGHNA and CDR2 is YNFKEQ. V lost 1 base and J 3 bases, leaving 9 bases between the germline ends. This CDR3 region has 14 residues. This CDR3 reads CASSQGTGEETQYF. The DNA of the CDR3 is TGTGCCAGCAGCCAAGGGACGGGGGAAGAGACCCAGTACTTC.

The chain carries TRBV4-2 and TRBJ2-7, with 9 bases lining up with TRBD2. The CDR3 runs 15 residues. CDR1 LGHNA and CDR2 YNFKEQ come from the germline V gene. V lost 4 bases to trimming and J lost 2 bases; unmatched junction nucleotides: 6. In DNA, the CDR3 is TGTGCCAGCAGCCGGACTAGCGAATTAACCTACGAGCAGTACTTC. The encoded protein is CASSRTSELTYEQYF.

The CDR3 DNA is TGCGCCAGCAGCTCCACGACAGGGGGGTACAATGAGCAGTTCTTC. Encoded protein: CASSSTTGGYNEQFF. The chain recombines TRBV4-1 with TRBJ2-1; 9 bases are a match to TRBD1. CDR1 is MGHRA and CDR2 is YSYEKL in the germline V gene. The V and J ends lost 5 bases and 4 bases, in that order; junction bases with no gene match: 6. The CDR3 has 15 amino acids.

This clone has more than one count but fewer than ten. This chain uses TRBV11-2 with TRBJ1-2, with D possibly TRBD1 on 5 matching bases. This CDR3 comprises 16 residues. Trimming removed 1 base from V and 5 bases from J, with 17 bases in between. Germline V CDR1 and CDR2: SGHAT, FQNNGV. CDR3 sequence reads: CASSLASGGHVYGYTF. DNA of the CDR3: TGTGCCAGCAGCTTAGCTTCGGGAGGACACGTATATGGCTACACCTTC.

The CDR3 DNA is TGTGCCAGCAGCTTAGAGGACCGACTCGACACAGATACGCAGTATTTT. Translating gives CASSLEDRLDTDTQYF. The rearrangement joins TRBV13 to TRBJ2-3; D not certain. The CDR3 contains 16 residues. Trimming took off 1 base at V and 2 bases at J, with 13 bases between the two ends. CDR1 is PRHDT and CDR2 is FYEKMQ in the germline V gene (reference sequence).

The chain combines TRBV11-3 with TRBJ2-1, with 8 bases that match TRBD2. The CDR3 is made up of 16 amino acids. Germline CDR1 SGHNT, CDR2 YENEEA. After removal of 4 bases from V and 8 bases from J, the junction contained 13 bases not matched to a gene. CDR3 sequence: CASSSTPGGGLDEQFF. CDR3 DNA: TGTGCCAGCAGCTCCACACCCGGGGGGGGTTTGGATGAGCAGTTCTTC.

The CDR3 protein is CASSLTVFQETQYF. In nucleotides, the CDR3 is TGTGCCAGCAGCTTGACGGTTTTCCAAGAGACCCAGTACTTC. The rearrangement uses TRBV7-2 and TRBJ2-5, with D unclear. Germline V lookup: CDR1 SGHTA, CDR2 FQGNSA. V lost 3 bases and J 1 base, leaving 9 bases between the germline ends. The CDR3 runs to 14 residues.

V gene TRBV3-1 (or the pseudogene TRBV3-2) combines with J gene TRBJ1-4, with 9 bases fitting TRBD1. With V trimmed by 6 bases and J by 7 bases, 9 bases remained unmatched. The CDR3 spans 15 residues. Germline V gene sequence: CDR1 LGHDT, CDR2 YNNKEL (reference sequence). This CDR3 is CASSPRQGGSEKLFF. The CDR3 DNA reads TGTGCCAGCAGTCCCAGACAGGGGGGGAGTGAAAAACTGTTTTTT.

The chain employs TRBV5-6 and TRBJ1-6, with 7 nucleotides matching TRBD1. The CDR3 loop spans 16 amino acids. The germline CDR1 and CDR2 sequences are SGHDT and YYEEEE. With V trimmed by 3 bases and J by 7 bases, 10 bases remained unmatched. The CDR3 nucleotides read TGTGCCAGCAGCTCCTGGGGACAGTCTTCCAATTCACCCCTCCACTTT. Translated: CASSSWGQSSNSPLHF.

This rearrangement joins TRBV10-1 to TRBJ2-7; the D gene is possibly TRBD1 (7 bases). In germline, CDR1 is WNHNN, CDR2 SYGVQD (reference sequence). Trimming stripped 3 bases from V and 1 base from J, with 13 bases between. The CDR3 spans 15 residues. In DNA form, the CDR3 reads TGCGCCAGCAGTGAAGGCGCAGGGGGGTCCTACGAGCAGTACTTC. This translates into CASSEGAGGSYEQYF.